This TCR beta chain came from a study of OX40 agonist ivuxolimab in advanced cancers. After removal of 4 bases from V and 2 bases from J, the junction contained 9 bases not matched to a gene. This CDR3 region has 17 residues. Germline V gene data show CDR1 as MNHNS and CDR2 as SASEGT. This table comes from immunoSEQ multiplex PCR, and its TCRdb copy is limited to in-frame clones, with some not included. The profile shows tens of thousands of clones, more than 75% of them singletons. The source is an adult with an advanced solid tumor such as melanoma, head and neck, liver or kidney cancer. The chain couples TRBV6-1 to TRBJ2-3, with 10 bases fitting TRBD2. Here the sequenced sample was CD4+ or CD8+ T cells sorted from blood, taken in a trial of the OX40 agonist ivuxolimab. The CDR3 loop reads CASSAIAGGPPTDTQYF. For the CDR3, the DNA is TGTGCCAGCAGTGCTATAGCGGGAGGCCCCCCCACAGATACGCAGTATTTT.